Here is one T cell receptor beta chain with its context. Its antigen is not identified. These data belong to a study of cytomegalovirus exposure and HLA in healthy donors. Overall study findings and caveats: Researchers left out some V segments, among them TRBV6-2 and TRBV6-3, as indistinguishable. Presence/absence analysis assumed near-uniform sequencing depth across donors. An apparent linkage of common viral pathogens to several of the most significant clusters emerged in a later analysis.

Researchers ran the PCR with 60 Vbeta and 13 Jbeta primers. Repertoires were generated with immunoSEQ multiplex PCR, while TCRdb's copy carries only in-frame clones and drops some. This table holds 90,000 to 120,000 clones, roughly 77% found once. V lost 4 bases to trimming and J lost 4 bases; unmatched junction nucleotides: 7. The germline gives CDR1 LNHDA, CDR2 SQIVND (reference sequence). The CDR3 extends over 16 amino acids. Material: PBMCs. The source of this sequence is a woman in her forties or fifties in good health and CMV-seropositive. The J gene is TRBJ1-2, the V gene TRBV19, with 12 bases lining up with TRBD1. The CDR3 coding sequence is TGTGCCAGTAGTAGGGGACAGGGGGCCTCCGGCTATGGCTACACCTTC. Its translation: CASSRGQGASGYGYTF. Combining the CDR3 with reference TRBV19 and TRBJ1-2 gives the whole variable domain DGGITQSPKYLFRKEGQNVTLSCEQNLNHDAMYWYRQDPGQGLRLIYYSQIVNDFQKGDIAEGYSVSREKKESFPLTVTSAQKNPTAFYLCASSRGQGASGYGYTFGSGTRLTVV.